Each of the 15 T cell receptor beta chains below was sequenced from the same sample in a study of control samples from healthy donors and cancer patients. TCRdb keeps only in-frame clones here, not all; method: immunoSEQ multiplex PCR. This repertoire shows about 120,000 clones, about 90% found once; its top ten account for roughly 43%. Sequencing used blood. Receptors originate from a man in his fifties in good health.

The rearrangement joins TRBV27 to TRBJ1-2, with 10 bases aligning to TRBD1. V shed 8 bases and J 5 bases; nucleotides not matched to a gene: 17. The CDR3 extends over 17 amino acids. Germline CDR1 and CDR2: MNHEY and SMNVEV (reference sequence). In DNA form, the CDR3 reads TGTGCCAGCCACTCGTCGTTTCGGGACAGGGGAAAGTATGGCTACACCTTC. Translated: CASHSSFRDRGKYGYTF.

The chain links TRBV5-6 to TRBJ2-7, with 9 bases lining up with TRBD1. Germline V lookup: CDR1 SGHDT, CDR2 YYEEEE. The CDR3 is 15 residues long. The J segment lost 6 bases and the V segment lost 0 bases, leaving 7 bases of the junction unmatched. CDR3 residues: CASSLVVTGGLEQYF. The DNA of the CDR3 is TGTGCCAGCAGCTTGGTGGTGACAGGGGGTCTCGAGCAGTACTTC.

The count of this clone is one. The CDR3 DNA reads TGTGCCAGCAGTTACCGGGCCAATTTGGAGCCCCAGCATTTT. It translates to CASSYRANLEPQHF. The chain joins TRBV6-5 to TRBJ1-5; D not certain. The CDR3 sequence is 14 residues long. Germline V gives CDR1 MNHEY, CDR2 SVGAGI. The V and J ends lost 2 bases and 8 bases respectively, with 13 bases between them.

This chain connects TRBV5-1 to TRBJ2-1; D perhaps matches TRBD1 (5 bases). CDR1 and CDR2 (germline): SGHRS, YFSETQ. V was cut by 0 bases and J by 4 bases, with 17 bases left in between. The CDR3 runs 17 residues. CDR3: CASSLVGAGPLYNEQFF. As DNA, the CDR3 is TGCGCCAGCAGCTTGGTAGGGGCAGGCCCGTTGTACAATGAGCAGTTCTTC.

The chain employs TRBV10-2 and TRBJ1-6; D not resolved. Germline values: CDR1 WSHSY, CDR2 SAAADI. Deletions cut 2 bases from V and 9 bases from J, with 5 bases between. This CDR3 has 12 residues. Here the CDR3 DNA reads TGCGCCAGCAGTGAGAGTTTTTCACCCCTCCACTTT. As protein: CASSESFSPLHF.

This rearrangement joins TRBV5-6 to TRBJ1-2; D possibly corresponds to TRBD1 (5 bases). The CDR3 spans 15 residues. V dropped 0 bases and J dropped 8 bases, with 17 bases sitting between them. Germline assignment: CDR1 SGHDT and CDR2 YYEEEE. The CDR3 DNA is TGTGCCAGCAGCTTGGTTCGCGGGGGAGCAGGAGGCTACACCTTC. It translates to CASSLVRGGAGGYTF.

The rearrangement links TRBV11-2 to TRBJ1-2, with 11 bases that match TRBD1. Germline CDR1 SGHAT, CDR2 FQNNGV. The CDR3 is made up of 14 amino acids. V lost 4 bases, J lost 4 bases, and 2 bases stayed unmatched. The CDR3 nucleotides read TGTGCCAGCAGCTCCGGGACAGGGGGCTATGGCTACACCTTC. Encoded protein: CASSSGTGGYGYTF.

The V gene is TRBV29-1, the J gene TRBJ2-7; no definite D call. The CDR3 is 14 residues long. Germline V CDR1 and CDR2: SQVTM, ANQGSEA. V was pared by 6 bases and J by 2 bases, with 17 bases between. DNA of the CDR3: TGCAGCGTCGCGCAATCCACAGTACCCTACGAGCAGTACTTC. It specifies CSVAQSTVPYEQYF.

V usage is TRBV19 and J usage is TRBJ1-2, with no clear D. V lost 5 bases and J lost 1, with 14 bases in between. This CDR3 is 15 amino acids long. The germline V gene has CDR1 LNHDA and CDR2 SQIVND (reference sequence). CDR3: CASSPVVGVNYGYTF. For the CDR3, the DNA is TGTGCCAGTAGTCCAGTGGTCGGGGTTAACTATGGCTACACCTTC.

The gene calls are TRBV2 and TRBJ1-5, with 9 bases fitting TRBD1. The V gene's germline CDR1 is SNHLY and CDR2 FYNNEI. Trimming took 5 bases from V and 0 from J; bases not matched to a gene: 11. The CDR3 spans 18 residues. The CDR3 sequence: CASSRTGGAVYSNQPQHF. CDR3 coding DNA: TGTGCCAGCAGTAGAACAGGGGGCGCCGTCTATAGCAATCAGCCCCAGCATTTT.

V is TRBV7-8 and J is TRBJ2-3; the match to TRBD2 covers 7 bases. Germline V gene sequence: CDR1 SGHVS, CDR2 FQNEAQ. The junction had 9 bases not matched to a gene; V was cut back by 1 base and J by 2 bases. The CDR3 loop spans 17 amino acids. For the CDR3, the DNA is TGTGCCAGCAGCTTAGGGTTTGCGGGGGTCTTCACAGATACGCAGTATTTT. Its protein is CASSLGFAGVFTDTQYF.

The chain combines TRBV11-2 with TRBJ2-7, with 7 nucleotides matching TRBD1. The ends lost 8 bases at V and 0 bases at J; junction bases unmatched: 4. Germline CDR1 SGHAT, CDR2 FQNNGV. The CDR3 consists of 13 residues. CDR3 coding DNA: TGTGCCAGCGCGACAGGGTACTCCTACGAGCAGTACTTC. This gives the protein CASATGYSYEQYF.

V gene TRBV30 combines with J gene TRBJ2-7; D unclear. This CDR3 comprises 13 residues. The V gene's germline CDR1 is GTSNPN and CDR2 SVGIG (reference sequence). V lost 3 bases and J lost 3, with 12 bases in between. CDR3 in amino acids: CAWRPPPNYEQYF. The CDR3 bases are TGTGCCTGGAGACCGCCCCCGAACTACGAGCAGTACTTC.

The chain carries TRBV11-2 and TRBJ2-3; 11 bases map to TRBD2. The germline V gene encodes CDR1 SGHAT and CDR2 FQNNGV. The CDR3 is 18 amino acids. The trim removed 2 bases at V and 2 bases at J, leaving 9 bases unmatched. CDR3 sequence (DNA): TGTGCCAGCAGCTTACGGCTAGCGGGGGGACTACCCACAGATACGCAGTATTTT. This encodes CASSLRLAGGLPTDTQYF.

To note about this clone: Other nucleotide sequences in the sample specify the same CDR3. The CDR3 here is CASSLAGAGNTIYF. CDR3 coding DNA: TGCGCCAGCAGCTTGGCGGGGGCCGGAAACACCATATATTTT. This rearrangement joins TRBV5-1 to TRBJ1-3; TRBD1 might be the D (6 bases). The CDR3 has 14 residues. V gave up 0 bases and J gave up 4 bases, with 8 bases separating them. CDR1 SGHRS and CDR2 YFSETQ come from the germline V gene.